A selection of T cell receptor beta chains follows, all from one sample in a study of blood T cell repertoires in COVID-19. The table came from immunoSEQ multiplex PCR; TCRdb's copy has only in-frame clones and leaves some out. This repertoire shows about half a million clones, 80% to 90% found once; its top ten account for 3% to 3.5%. The sequencing sample was made of peripheral blood. These TCRs come from a human donor in a cohort sampled during active COVID-19. Each CDR3 is given with its conserved first and last residue. Fields, in order: D gene, V gene, CDR3 length, J gene, CDR3 protein, CDR3 DNA. D genes are given only for firm matches.

TRBD2	TRBV7-3	15	TRBJ2-7	CASSSSLAGVKEQYF	TGTGCCAGCAGCTCGTCACTAGCGGGAGTGAAAGAGCAGTACTTC
TRBD1	TRBV25-1	17	TRBJ2-1	CASSSSGTGLFYNEQFF	TGTGCCAGCAGTAGTTCCGGGACAGGGCTTTTCTACAATGAGCAGTTCTTC
TRBD2	TRBV24-1	17	TRBJ2-1	CATSDSGTSGPYNEQFF	TGTGCCACCAGTGATTCCGGGACTAGCGGGCCGTACAATGAGCAGTTCTTC
.	TRBV27	17	TRBJ1-2	CASASQVGRMGHNGYTF	TGTGCCAGCGCAAGCCAGGTAGGGCGGATGGGGCATAATGGCTACACCTTC
.	TRBV11-3	15	TRBJ2-7	CASSPAPGLSYEQYF	TGTGCCAGCAGCCCCGCCCCGGGACTCTCCTACGAGCAGTACTTC
TRBD1	TRBV5-6	14	TRBJ2-5	CASSWDRGEETQYF	TGTGCCAGCAGCTGGGACAGGGGGGAAGAGACCCAGTACTTC
.	TRBV11-2	14	TRBJ2-7	CASSLERSGYEQYF	TGTGCCAGCAGCTTGGAGCGGTCGGGCTACGAGCAGTACTTC
TRBD2	TRBV4-3	17	TRBJ2-7	CASSQDGLAGDAKEQYF	TGCGCCAGCAGCCAAGATGGACTAGCGGGAGACGCTAAAGAGCAGTACTTC
TRBD1	TRBV6-2/TRBV6-3	13	TRBJ1-2	CASSSGTDYGYTF	TGTGCCAGCAGTTCTGGGACAGATTATGGCTACACCTTC
.	TRBV14	14	TRBJ1-4	CASSPTVSNEKLFF	TGTGCCAGCAGCCCGACAGTGTCTAATGAAAAACTGTTTTTT